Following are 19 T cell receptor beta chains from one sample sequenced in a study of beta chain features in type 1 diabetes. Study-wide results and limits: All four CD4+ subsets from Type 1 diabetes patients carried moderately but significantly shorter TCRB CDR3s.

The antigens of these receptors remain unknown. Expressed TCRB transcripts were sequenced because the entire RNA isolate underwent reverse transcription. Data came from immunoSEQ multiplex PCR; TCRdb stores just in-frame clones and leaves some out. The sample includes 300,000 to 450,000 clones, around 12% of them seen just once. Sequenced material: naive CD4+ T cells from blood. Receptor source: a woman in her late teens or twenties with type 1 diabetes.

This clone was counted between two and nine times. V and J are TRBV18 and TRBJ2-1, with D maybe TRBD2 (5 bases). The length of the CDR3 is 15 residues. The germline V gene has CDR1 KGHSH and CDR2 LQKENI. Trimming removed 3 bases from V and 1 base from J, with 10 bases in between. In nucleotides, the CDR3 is TGTGCCAGCTCACCGACTACCTTATCCTACAATGAGCAGTTCTTC. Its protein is CASSPTTLSYNEQFF.

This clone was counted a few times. The CDR3 sequence is CASRLAGEQETQYF. The CDR3 DNA follows: TGTGCCAGCAGACTAGCGGGGGAGCAAGAGACCCAGTACTTC. The chain has TRBV7-2 and TRBJ2-5; TRBD2 aligns across 11 bases. The CDR3 has 14 amino acids. V was pared by 6 bases and J by 2 bases, with 2 bases of the junction left unmatched. Germline-derived CDR1 and CDR2 are SGHTA and FQGNSA. Full variable domain (remainder filled in from reference TRBV7-2 and TRBJ2-5): GAGVSQSPSNKVTEKGKDVELRCDPISGHTALYWYRQSLGQGLEFLIYFQGNSAPDKSGLPSDRFSAERTGGSVSTLTIQRTQQEDSAVYLCASRLAGEQETQYFGPGTRLLVL.

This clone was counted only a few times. The CDR3 sequence: CASSQDVGLAPNNEQFF. In DNA, the CDR3 is TGTGCCAGCAGCCAAGATGTGGGACTAGCGCCTAACAATGAGCAGTTCTTC. V and J are TRBV14 and TRBJ2-1; 10 nucleotides line up with TRBD2. This CDR3 is 17 amino acids long. V was clipped by 0 bases and J by 5 bases; unmatched bases: 7. Germline-derived CDR1 and CDR2 are SGHDN and FVKESK. The full variable domain, rest sourced from reference TRBV14 and TRBJ2-1, is EAGVTQFPSHSVIEKGQTVTLRCDPISGHDNLYWYRRVMGKEIKFLLHFVKESKQDESGMPNNRFLAERTGGTYSTLKVQPAELEDSGVYFCASSQDVGLAPNNEQFFGPGTRLTVL.

The CDR3 is CASSPRTSGGRDEQFF. DNA of the CDR3: TGTGCCAGCAGCCCACGGACTAGCGGGGGTAGGGATGAGCAGTTCTTC. The genes are TRBV7-2 and TRBJ2-1, with TRBD2 matching 13 bases. V lost 5 bases to trimming and J lost 8 bases; unmatched junction nucleotides: 9. The germline CDR1 and CDR2 sequences are SGHTA and FQGNSA. CDR3 length: 16 amino acids.

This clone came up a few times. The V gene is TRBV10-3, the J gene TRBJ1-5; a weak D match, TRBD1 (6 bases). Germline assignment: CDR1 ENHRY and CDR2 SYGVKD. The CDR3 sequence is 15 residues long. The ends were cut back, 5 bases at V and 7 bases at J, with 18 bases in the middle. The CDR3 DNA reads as TGTGCCATCAGTACGGCAGGGGAGGGTTGGCAGCCCCAGCATTTT. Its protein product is CAISTAGEGWQPQHF.

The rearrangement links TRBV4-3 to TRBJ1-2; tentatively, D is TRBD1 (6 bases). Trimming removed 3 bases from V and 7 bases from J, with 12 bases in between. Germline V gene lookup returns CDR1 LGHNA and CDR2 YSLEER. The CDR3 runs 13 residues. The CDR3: CASSQGHRGGYTF. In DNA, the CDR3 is TGCGCCAGCAGCCAGGGACATAGGGGTGGCTACACCTTC.

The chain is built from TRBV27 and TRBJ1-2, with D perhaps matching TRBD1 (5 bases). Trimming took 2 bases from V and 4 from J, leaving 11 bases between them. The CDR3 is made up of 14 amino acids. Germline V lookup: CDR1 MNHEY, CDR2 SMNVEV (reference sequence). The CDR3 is CASSLGRAPYGYTF. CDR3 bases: TGTGCCAGCAGTTTAGGCAGGGCCCCCTATGGCTACACCTTC.

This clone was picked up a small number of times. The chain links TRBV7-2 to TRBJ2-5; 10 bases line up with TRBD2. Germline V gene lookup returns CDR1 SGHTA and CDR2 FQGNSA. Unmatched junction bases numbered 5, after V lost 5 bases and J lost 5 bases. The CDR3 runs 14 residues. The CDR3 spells CASSLGTSDETQYF. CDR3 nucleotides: TGTGCCAGCAGCCTCGGGACTAGCGATGAGACCCAGTACTTC.

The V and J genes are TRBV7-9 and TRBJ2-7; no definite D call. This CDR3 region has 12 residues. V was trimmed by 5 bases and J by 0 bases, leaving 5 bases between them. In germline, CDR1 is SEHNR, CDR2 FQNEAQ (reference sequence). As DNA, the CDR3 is TGTGCCAGCAGCCGCAGCTCCTACGAGCAGTACTTC. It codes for CASSRSSYEQYF.

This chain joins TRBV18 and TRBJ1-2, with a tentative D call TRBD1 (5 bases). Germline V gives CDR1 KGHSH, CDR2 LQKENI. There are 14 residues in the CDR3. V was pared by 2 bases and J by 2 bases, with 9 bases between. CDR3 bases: TGTGCCAGCTCACCAGAAGGGGCAAACTATGGCTACACCTTC. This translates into CASSPEGANYGYTF.

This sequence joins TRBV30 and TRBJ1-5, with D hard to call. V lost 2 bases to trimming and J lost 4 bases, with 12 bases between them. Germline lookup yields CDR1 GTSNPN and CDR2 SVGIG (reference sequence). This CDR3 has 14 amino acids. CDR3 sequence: CAWSPLELNQPQHF. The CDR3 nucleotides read TGTGCCTGGAGTCCCTTGGAGTTGAATCAGCCCCAGCATTTT.

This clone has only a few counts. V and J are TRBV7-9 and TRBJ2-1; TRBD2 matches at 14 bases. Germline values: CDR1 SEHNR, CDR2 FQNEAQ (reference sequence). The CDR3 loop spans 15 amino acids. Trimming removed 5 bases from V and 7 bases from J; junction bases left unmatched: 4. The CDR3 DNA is TGTGCCAGCAGCCCTGGGACTAGCGGGAGTAATGAGCAGTTCTTC. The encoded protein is CASSPGTSGSNEQFF. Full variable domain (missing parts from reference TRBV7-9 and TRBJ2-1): DTGVSQNPRHKITKRGQNVTFRCDPISEHNRLYWYRQTLGQGPEFLTYFQNEAQLEKSRLLSDRFSAERPKGSFSTLEIQRTEQGDSAMYLCASSPGTSGSNEQFFGPGTRLTVL.

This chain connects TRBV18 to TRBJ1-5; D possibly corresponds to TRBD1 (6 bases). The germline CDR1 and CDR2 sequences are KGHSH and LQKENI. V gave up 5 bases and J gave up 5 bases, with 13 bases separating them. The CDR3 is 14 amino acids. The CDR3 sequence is CASSSMGADQPQHF. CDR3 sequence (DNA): TGTGCCAGCTCATCTATGGGGGCCGATCAGCCCCAGCATTTT.

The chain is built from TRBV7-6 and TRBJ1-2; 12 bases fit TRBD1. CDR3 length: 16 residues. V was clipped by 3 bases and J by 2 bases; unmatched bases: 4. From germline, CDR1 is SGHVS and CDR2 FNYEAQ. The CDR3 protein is CASSFGTGGRNYGYTF. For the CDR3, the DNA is TGTGCCAGCAGCTTCGGGACAGGGGGCCGCAACTATGGCTACACCTTC.

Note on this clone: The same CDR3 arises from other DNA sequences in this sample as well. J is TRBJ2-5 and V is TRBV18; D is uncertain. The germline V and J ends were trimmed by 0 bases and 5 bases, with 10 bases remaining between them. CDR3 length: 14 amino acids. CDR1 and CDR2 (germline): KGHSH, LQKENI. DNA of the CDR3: TGTGCCAGCTCACCACCGGCAGCGCAGGAGACCCAGTACTTC. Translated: CASSPPAAQETQYF.

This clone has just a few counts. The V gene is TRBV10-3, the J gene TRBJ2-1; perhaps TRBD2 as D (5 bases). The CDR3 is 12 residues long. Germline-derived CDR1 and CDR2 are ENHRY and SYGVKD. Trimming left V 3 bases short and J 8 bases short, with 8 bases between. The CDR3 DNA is TGTGCCATCAGTGACCTGAGGGATGAGCAGTTCTTC. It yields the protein CAISDLRDEQFF.

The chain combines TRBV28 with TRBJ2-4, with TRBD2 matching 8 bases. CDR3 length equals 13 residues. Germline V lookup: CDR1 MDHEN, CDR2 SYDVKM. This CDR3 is CVSAGAVKNIQYF. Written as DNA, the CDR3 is TGTGTCTCAGCGGGAGCGGTCAAAAACATTCAGTACTTC. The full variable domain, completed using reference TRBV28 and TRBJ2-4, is DVKVTQSSRYLVKRTGEKVFLECVQDMDHENMFWYRQDPGLGLRLIYFSYDVKMKEKGDIPEGYSVSREKKERFSLILESASTNQTSMYLCVSAGAVKNIQYFGAGTRLSVL.

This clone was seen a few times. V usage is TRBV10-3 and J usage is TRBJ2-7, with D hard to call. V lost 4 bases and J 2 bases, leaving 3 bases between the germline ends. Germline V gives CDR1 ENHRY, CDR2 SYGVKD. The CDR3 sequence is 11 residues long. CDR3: CAISATYEQYF. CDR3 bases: TGTGCCATCAGTGCTACCTACGAGCAGTACTTC.

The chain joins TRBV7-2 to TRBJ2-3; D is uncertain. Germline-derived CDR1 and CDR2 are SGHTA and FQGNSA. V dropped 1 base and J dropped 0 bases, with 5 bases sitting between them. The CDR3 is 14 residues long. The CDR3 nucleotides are TGTGCCAGCAGCTTAGGGCTCAGCACAGATACGCAGTATTTT. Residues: CASSLGLSTDTQYF. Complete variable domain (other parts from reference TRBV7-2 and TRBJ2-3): GAGVSQSPSNKVTEKGKDVELRCDPISGHTALYWYRQSLGQGLEFLIYFQGNSAPDKSGLPSDRFSAERTGGSVSTLTIQRTQQEDSAVYLCASSLGLSTDTQYFGPGTRLTVL.